The following is a T cell receptor beta chain sequence with its context. What it recognizes is unknown. Germline V gene lookup returns CDR1 SGDLS and CDR2 YYNGEE. CDR3 size: 16 residues. With V trimmed by 4 bases and J by 1 base, 8 bases remained unmatched. This sample is part of a study of T cell responses to AZD1222 COVID-19 vaccine. For the study at large: The analysis combined second doses at about 4 or about 12 weeks. Study-level results: The span of vaccine-associated CD4 TCRs extended across spike, with dominance at 160-218 and 743-854.

This table comes from immunoSEQ multiplex PCR, and its TCRdb copy is limited to in-frame clones, with some not included. Of 95,000 to 100,000 clones listed, about 88% are singletons. The sample here was peripheral blood, taken on day 0 of AZD1222 vaccination. J is TRBJ1-3 and V is TRBV9; 7 bases fit TRBD1. The receptor's source is an adult in good health. CDR3 coding DNA: TGTGCCAGCAGCACCAGACAGGGACGGTCTGGAAACACCATATATTTT. It translates to CASSTRQGRSGNTIYF.